This record covers a single T cell receptor (beta chain). The entry originates in a study of blood T cell repertoires in COVID-19. The method was immunoSEQ multiplex PCR; TCRdb's version includes in-frame clones alone and lacks a portion of them. The sample holds about 220,000 clones, 86% seen once. This CDR3 region has 15 residues. The germline V and J ends were trimmed by 6 bases and 2 bases, with 15 bases remaining between them. The germline V gene has CDR1 SEHNR and CDR2 FQNEAQ (reference sequence). Each participant's cohort was designated according to participant-reported clinical history. This chain uses TRBV7-9 with TRBJ2-3; maybe TRBD2 (5 bases). Sequencing input: PBMCs or T cells enriched from blood (not recorded which). This TCR was sampled from a woman in her 40s with acute COVID-19. Written as DNA, the CDR3 is TGTGCCAGCAGACGTATAGGGAGTAACACAGATACGCAGTATTTT. This codes for CASRRIGSNTDTQYF.